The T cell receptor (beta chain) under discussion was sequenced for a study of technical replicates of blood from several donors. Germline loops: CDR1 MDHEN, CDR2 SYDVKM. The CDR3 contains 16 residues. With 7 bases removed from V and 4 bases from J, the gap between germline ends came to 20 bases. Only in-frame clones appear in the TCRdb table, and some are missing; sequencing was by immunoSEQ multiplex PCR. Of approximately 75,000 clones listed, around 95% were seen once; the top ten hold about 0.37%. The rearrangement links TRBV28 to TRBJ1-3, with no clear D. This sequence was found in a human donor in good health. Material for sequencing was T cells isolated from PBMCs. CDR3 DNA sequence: TGTGCCAGCACCCCCCTCGAGGCGGCCTACGGAAACACCATATATTTT. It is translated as CASTPLEAAYGNTIYF.